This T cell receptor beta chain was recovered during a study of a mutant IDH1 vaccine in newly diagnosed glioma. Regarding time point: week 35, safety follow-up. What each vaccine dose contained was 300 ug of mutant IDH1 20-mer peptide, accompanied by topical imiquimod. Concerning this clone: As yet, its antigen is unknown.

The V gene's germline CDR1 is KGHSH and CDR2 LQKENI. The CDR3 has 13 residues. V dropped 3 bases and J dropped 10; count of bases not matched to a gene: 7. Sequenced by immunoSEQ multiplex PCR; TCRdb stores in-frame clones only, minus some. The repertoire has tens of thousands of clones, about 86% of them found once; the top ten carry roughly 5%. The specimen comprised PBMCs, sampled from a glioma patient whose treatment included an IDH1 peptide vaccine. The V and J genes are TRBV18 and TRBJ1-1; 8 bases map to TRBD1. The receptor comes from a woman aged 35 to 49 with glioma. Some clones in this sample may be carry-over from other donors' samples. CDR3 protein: CASSPAGGGPAFF. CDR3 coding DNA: TGTGCCAGCTCACCCGCAGGGGGCGGTCCAGCTTTCTTT.